A selection of T cell receptor beta chains follows, all from one sample in a study of radiation and T cells in renal cell carcinoma. The repertoire was sequenced with immunoSEQ multiplex PCR; TCRdb's copy has only in-frame clones and lacks some. In the table there are more than 95,000 clones, around 81% of which are singletons. The material sequenced was blood, taken from a patient whose treatment included radiotherapy and nephrectomy. All receptors come from a middle-aged man with renal cell carcinoma. CDR3s include the opening cysteine and the closing phenylalanine or tryptophan. A D gene is named only where the DNA matches it firmly. Clone size appears in some rows only: once, few, many, or a class for an expanded clone.

v_gene	abundance	j_gene	d_gene	CDR3aa	CDR3nt
TRBV6-1	.	TRBJ2-3	TRBD2	CASSERGGVDTQYF	TGTGCCAGCAGTGAACGCGGGGGGGTAGATACGCAGTATTTT
TRBV7-9	.	TRBJ2-3	TRBD1	CASSLRADRFTDTQYF	TGTGCCAGCAGCTTACGCGCGGACAGGTTCACAGATACGCAGTATTTT
TRBV27	.	TRBJ2-7	TRBD1	CASRKSDRYEQYF	TGTGCCAGCAGGAAATCGGACAGGTACGAGCAGTACTTC
TRBV5-1	.	TRBJ2-5	.	CASRRQDQETQYF	TGCGCCAGCAGACGACAAGACCAAGAGACCCAGTACTTC
TRBV6-5	.	TRBJ1-2	.	CASSPRDRTKEGYTF	TGTGCCAGCAGTCCCCGCGACAGGACCAAGGAGGGCTACACCTTC
TRBV6-1	once	TRBJ1-4	.	CASSEAKWGQEKLFF	TGTGCCAGCAGTGAAGCTAAGTGGGGTCAGGAAAAACTGTTTTTT
TRBV30	.	TRBJ2-7	TRBD2	CAWNRGLATYEQYF	TGTGCCTGGAATCGGGGACTAGCCACCTACGAGCAGTACTTC
TRBV5-1	many	TRBJ2-2	.	CASTAKPNTGELFF	TGCGCCAGCACCGCAAAGCCGAACACCGGGGAGCTGTTTTTT
TRBV2	.	TRBJ2-7	.	CASSERYEQYF	TGTGCCAGCAGTGAGCGCTACGAGCAGTACTTC
TRBV19	.	TRBJ2-3	.	CASSMDFGANTQYF	TGTGCCAGTAGTATGGACTTCGGAGCCAATACGCAGTATTTT
TRBV4-3	.	TRBJ2-3	TRBD2	CATGRERGADTQYF	TGCGCCACCGGGAGGGAGCGGGGGGCTGATACGCAGTATTTT
TRBV2	.	TRBJ2-3	TRBD2	CASSELSGSRGDTQYF	TGTGCCAGCAGCGAACTTAGCGGGAGCAGGGGAGATACGCAGTATTTT
TRBV30	.	TRBJ1-6	.	CAWSSLSYNSPLHF	TGTGCCTGGAGCAGTCTCTCCTATAATTCACCCCTCCACTTT
TRBV5-1	.	TRBJ2-3	.	CASSLIPADTQYF	TGCGCCAGCAGCTTGATTCCTGCAGATACGCAGTATTTT
TRBV11-2	.	TRBJ2-3	.	CASSLDHRRRLDTQYF	TGTGCCAGCAGCTTAGATCATCGGCGGCGCCTAGATACGCAGTATTTT
TRBV29-1	.	TRBJ1-3	.	CSGAGGSGNTIYF	TGCAGCGGCGCCGGGGGCTCGGGAAACACCATATATTTT
TRBV19	.	TRBJ2-5	.	CASSIDRETQYF	TGTGCCAGTAGTATAGATCGGGAGACCCAGTACTTC
TRBV6-5	.	TRBJ2-5	.	CASSYWPGETQYF	TGTGCCAGCAGTTACTGGCCGGGAGAGACCCAGTACTTC
TRBV5-5	once	TRBJ2-7	.	CASSLEYGSYYEQYF	TGTGCCAGCAGCTTGGAATATGGCAGCTACTACGAGCAGTACTTC
TRBV6-6	.	TRBJ1-2	TRBD1	CASRQTGVDYGYTF	TGTGCCAGCAGACAGACAGGGGTTGACTATGGCTACACCTTC
TRBV18	.	TRBJ1-4	.	CASLQGFGEKLFF	TGTGCCAGCTTACAGGGTTTTGGTGAAAAACTGTTTTTT
TRBV21-1	.	TRBJ1-5	.	CASSKTEQQHF	TGTGCCAGCAGCAAAACCGAACAGCAGCATTTT
TRBV5-5	.	TRBJ1-1	.	CASSLQGTTEAFF	TGTGCCAGCAGCTTGCAGGGAACCACTGAAGCTTTCTTT
TRBV13	.	TRBJ2-7	.	CASARGTYEQYF	TGTGCCAGCGCCCGGGGTACCTACGAGCAGTACTTC
TRBV2	once	TRBJ2-2	.	CASRNRPNTGELFF	TGTGCCAGCCGCAACAGGCCCAACACCGGGGAGCTGTTTTTT
TRBV7-8	.	TRBJ2-1	TRBD1	CASSLLRDRDHNEQFF	TGTGCCAGCAGCTTACTCCGGGACAGGGACCACAATGAGCAGTTCTTC
TRBV6-1	.	TRBJ2-5	TRBD2	CAGRGGAEETQYF	TGTGCCGGGCGGGGGGGCGCGGAGGAGACCCAGTACTTC
TRBV4-2	.	TRBJ2-5	.	CASSPGSRGATETQYF	TGTGCCAGCAGCCCCGGTAGTAGGGGGGCCACGGAGACCCAGTACTTC
TRBV7-9	.	TRBJ2-5	TRBD2	CASSYTGTSGGEGETQYF	TGTGCCAGCAGCTACACCGGGACTAGCGGGGGCGAAGGAGAGACCCAGTACTTC
TRBV2	.	TRBJ2-7	.	CASSGVAIALDEQYF	TGTGCCAGCAGTGGAGTGGCAATCGCTCTCGACGAGCAGTACTTC
TRBV5-1	.	TRBJ1-2	TRBD1	CASSAHGQGIYGYTF	TGCGCCAGCAGCGCCCATGGACAGGGGATCTATGGCTACACCTTC
TRBV6-6	once	TRBJ2-2	TRBD1	CASDQGANTGELFF	TGTGCCAGCGATCAGGGGGCCAACACCGGGGAGCTGTTTTTT
TRBV27	.	TRBJ1-2	TRBD1	CASSSEGAGYGYTF	TGTGCCAGCAGTTCCGAGGGGGCCGGCTATGGCTACACCTTC
TRBV19	.	TRBJ2-2	.	CASSLRSNTGELFF	TGTGCCAGTAGTCTAAGATCGAACACCGGGGAGCTGTTTTTT
TRBV5-4	.	TRBJ2-1	TRBD2	CASSLTSGVPGNEQFF	TGTGCCAGCAGCTTGACTAGCGGGGTCCCCGGTAATGAGCAGTTCTTC
TRBV19	few	TRBJ1-1	TRBD1	CASTPTGQGPLKNTEAFF	TGTGCCAGTACCCCGACGGGACAGGGCCCCCTCAAGAACACTGAAGCTTTCTTT
TRBV10-3	.	TRBJ1-2	.	CAIREALVYGYTF	TGTGCCATCAGAGAAGCGTTGGTCTATGGCTACACCTTC
TRBV6-4	.	TRBJ1-5	.	CASSDRGAGAGWGNQPQHF	TGTGCCAGCAGTGACCGAGGCGCAGGGGCTGGTTGGGGCAATCAGCCCCAGCATTTT
TRBV6-5	.	TRBJ2-1	.	CASSYGVGSYNEQFF	TGTGCCAGCAGTTATGGGGTGGGTTCCTACAATGAGCAGTTCTTC
TRBV2	.	TRBJ1-4	.	CASSRTEYEKLFF	TGTGCCAGCAGTCGGACCGAATATGAAAAACTGTTTTTT
TRBV6-6	once	TRBJ2-7	.	CASSYWGRTYEQYF	TGTGCCAGCAGTTACTGGGGCAGAACCTACGAGCAGTACTTC
TRBV7-8	once	TRBJ1-5	.	CASSLAGQPQHF	TGTGCCAGCAGCTTAGCGGGGCAGCCCCAGCATTTT
TRBV9	.	TRBJ2-5	.	CASSVAGLLETQYF	TGTGCCAGCAGCGTAGCAGGTCTACTAGAGACCCAGTACTTC
TRBV5-1	.	TRBJ1-1	.	CASSLITGPNTEAFF	TGCGCCAGCAGCTTGATCACAGGGCCGAACACTGAAGCTTTCTTT
TRBV6-5	.	TRBJ1-5	.	CASRNMDSNQPQHF	TGTGCCAGCAGAAACATGGATAGCAATCAGCCCCAGCATTTT
TRBV6-9	.	TRBJ1-2	.	CASSYNSGLRNYGYTF	TGTGCCAGCAGTTATAATTCGGGCCTACGAAACTATGGCTACACCTTC
TRBV13	.	TRBJ1-1	.	CASSLEGLRDPHRMNTEAFF	TGTGCCAGCAGCTTAGAAGGTCTCAGGGATCCCCACAGGATGAACACTGAAGCTTTCTTT
TRBV5-1	.	TRBJ2-3	TRBD2	CASSWASGITDTQYF	TGCGCCAGCAGTTGGGCTAGCGGGATCACAGATACGCAGTATTTT
TRBV7-3	.	TRBJ2-5	TRBD1	CASSPGTGAQETQYF	TGTGCCAGCAGCCCAGGGACAGGGGCCCAAGAGACCCAGTACTTC
TRBV19	.	TRBJ2-7	TRBD1	CATRTGNEREQYF	TGTGCCACCCGGACAGGGAATGAGCGCGAGCAGTACTTC
TRBV7-3	few	TRBJ2-5	TRBD2	CASSPGVAGGQETQYF	TGTGCCAGCAGCCCAGGGGTAGCGGGGGGACAAGAGACCCAGTACTTC
TRBV5-6	few	TRBJ1-5	.	CASSLGTDRLYQPQHF	TGTGCCAGCAGCTTGGGGACGGACAGACTATATCAGCCCCAGCATTTT
TRBV4-1	.	TRBJ2-7	TRBD2	CASSRTSGNYEQYF	TGCGCCAGCAGCCGGACTAGCGGGAACTACGAGCAGTACTTC
TRBV6-5	.	TRBJ1-2	TRBD1	CASSYSRGQGYGYTF	TGTGCCAGCAGTTACTCGAGGGGGCAGGGCTATGGCTACACCTTC
TRBV11-3	few	TRBJ2-2	.	CASSFGSGELFF	TGTGCCAGCAGCTTTGGGTCCGGGGAGCTGTTTTTT
TRBV19	.	TRBJ1-2	.	CATRGAEFANYGYTF	TGTGCCACCCGAGGGGCAGAGTTCGCTAACTATGGCTACACCTTC
TRBV11-1	.	TRBJ2-7	TRBD1	CASSLDWTGSYEQYF	TGTGCCAGCAGCCTAGATTGGACAGGGTCCTACGAGCAGTACTTC
TRBV18	.	TRBJ1-2	TRBD1	CASSPATGTLYGYTF	TGTGCCAGCTCACCAGCGACAGGGACCCTCTATGGCTACACCTTC
TRBV7-9	.	TRBJ2-2	.	CASSIPAWIAGELFF	TGTGCCAGCTCCATTCCGGCTTGGATCGCCGGGGAGCTGTTTTTT